Shown below are 3 T cell receptor beta chains from a single sample sequenced in a study of shared clonotypes between healthy human individuals. This table comes from immunoSEQ multiplex PCR, and its TCRdb copy is limited to in-frame clones, with some not included. The repertoire holds millions of clones, with more than 90% as singletons. Sequences were obtained from naive CD4+ T cells sorted from blood. Subset: CD45RA+ positively selected. These receptors came from a man in his late teens or twenties in good health.

The table lists this clone with a few counts. The chain carries TRBV6-5 and TRBJ1-6; D gene uncertain. The ends were cut back, 10 bases at V and 7 bases at J, with 14 bases in the middle. The CDR3 has 13 residues. Germline V lookup: CDR1 MNHEY, CDR2 SVGAGI. CDR3 DNA: TGTGCCACGAAGACAAGGTCCAATTCACCCCTCCACTTT. Amino acid sequence: CATKTRSNSPLHF.

The J gene is TRBJ1-1, the V gene TRBV10-2; TRBD1 is a possible D gene (6 bases). Per the germline V gene, CDR1 is WSHSY and CDR2 is SAAADI. The CDR3 is 17 residues long. Trimming left V 2 bases short and J 0 bases short, with 16 bases between. CDR3: CASSEIRGQRMNTEAFF. The CDR3 coding sequence is TGCGCCAGCAGTGAGATCCGGGGGCAGAGGATGAACACTGAAGCTTTCTTT.

This chain links TRBV6-5 with TRBJ2-7; no firm D call. Germline V gene lookup returns CDR1 MNHEY and CDR2 SVGAGI. V dropped 5 bases and J dropped 11 bases, with 13 bases sitting between them. This CDR3 has 11 residues. CDR3 amino acids: CASSESKAEYF. CDR3 coding DNA: TGTGCCAGCAGTGAGAGTAAGGCTGAGTACTTC.